A single sample is the source of the 9 T cell receptor beta chains below, sequenced in a study of shared clonotypes between healthy human individuals (dated by TCRdb to about 2020). Library preparation employed the immunoSEQ multiplex PCR assay. TCRdb retrieved this table from immuneACCESS and kept in-frame rearrangements only. Not all clones are present; in checked studies, unresolved V genes account for under half, and no reason is known for the remainder. The sample yields more than 2,000,000 clones; approximately 90% were counted once. The biggest ten clones account for 0.11% to 0.15% of the sample. Sample: naive CD4+ T cells sorted from blood. The cell subset or site label corresponds to: CD45RA+ positively selected. The receptors shown here come from a man aged 18 to 35 in good health.

V is TRBV11-2 and J is TRBJ2-7; D is tentatively TRBD1 or TRBD2 (5 bases each). The V end lost 3 bases, the J end lost 9 bases, and 24 bases lay between the germline ends. In germline, CDR1 is SGHAT, CDR2 FQNNGV. CDR3 size: 16 residues. CDR3 loop: CASSLTTTTGGSGQYF. The CDR3 region has the DNA TGTGCCAGCAGCTTGACCACTACGACTGGGGGTTCAGGGCAGTACTTC.

The V call is TRBV29-1, the J call TRBJ2-6, with D perhaps given as TRBD1 or TRBD2 (6 bases each). V shed 7 bases and J shed 2 bases, with 15 bases lying between them. The CDR3 consists of 15 residues. Germline V gives CDR1 SQVTM, CDR2 ANQGSEA. The chain's CDR3 is CSAIGGQAGANVLTF. CDR3 in DNA: TGCAGCGCGATAGGGGGGCAGGCTGGGGCCAACGTCCTGACTTTC.

The chain combines TRBV7-2 with TRBJ1-5, with unresolved D. Germline lookup yields CDR1 SGHTA and CDR2 FQGNSA. The CDR3 has 13 amino acids. Trimming took 1 base from V and 5 from J, leaving 6 bases between them. This chain's CDR3 is CASSLGTDQPQHF. In nucleotides, the CDR3 is TGTGCCAGCAGCTTAGGTACAGATCAGCCCCAGCATTTT.

This chain links TRBV5-1 with TRBJ1-1, with TRBD1 as a possible D gene (5 bases). CDR1 is SGHRS, CDR2 YFSETQ, per germline. Trimming shortened V by 5 bases and J by 0 bases, and 17 bases separated the two germline ends. This CDR3 has 16 residues. The CDR3: CASRGEGTLMNTEAFF. In DNA form, the CDR3 reads TGCGCCAGCAGGGGGGAGGGCACCCTAATGAACACTGAAGCTTTCTTT. Full variable domain (missing parts from reference TRBV5-1 and TRBJ1-1): KAGVTQTPRYLIKTRGQQVTLSCSPISGHRSVSWYQQTPGQGLQFLFEYFSETQRNKGNFPGRFSGRQFSNSRSEMNVSTLELGDSALYLCASRGEGTLMNTEAFFGQGTRLTVV.

The genes are TRBV6-5 and TRBJ1-1, with D maybe TRBD1 (5 bases). Deletions cut 2 bases from V and 6 bases from J, with 10 bases between. Germline CDR1 reads MNHEY; CDR2 reads SVGAGI. The CDR3 has 13 residues. In DNA form, the CDR3 reads TGTGCCAGCAGTTACGACCAGGGATCTGAAGCTTTCTTT. Translated: CASSYDQGSEAFF.

With respect to this clone: The same CDR3 can be traced to other DNA sequences in this sample. The V and J genes are TRBV5-1 and TRBJ2-3, with unresolved D. Trimming pared 4 bases from V and 2 bases from J, leaving 8 bases between. The germline gives CDR1 SGHRS, CDR2 YFSETQ. The CDR3 has 13 residues. CDR3 region: CASSQDTTDTQYF. The DNA for the CDR3 is TGCGCCAGCAGCCAGGATACCACAGATACGCAGTATTTT.

This clone came up once. The V and J genes are TRBV5-4 and TRBJ2-7; D gene uncertain. This CDR3 spans 13 amino acids. V lost 3 bases, J lost 6 bases, and 13 bases lay in between. Per the germline V gene, CDR1 is SGHNT and CDR2 is YYREEE (reference sequence). For the CDR3, the DNA is TGTGCCAGCAGCTCCCCCGGCGCGTCCGAGCAGTACTTC. Its protein is CASSSPGASEQYF. The whole variable domain, filled in from reference TRBV5-4 and TRBJ2-7, reads ETGVTQSPTHLIKTRGQQVTLRCSSQSGHNTVSWYQQALGQGPQFIFQYYREEENGRGNFPPRFSGLQFPNYSSELNVNALELDDSALYLCASSSPGASEQYFGPGTRLTVT.

This chain links TRBV5-8 with TRBJ1-5; the D is unclear. The CDR3 runs 16 residues. Trimming removed 1 base at V and 4 bases at J, with 15 bases between. From germline, CDR1 is SGHTS and CDR2 YDEGEE. The CDR3 DNA follows: TGTGCCAGCAGCTTGTTATCCCCCGGGGTTAATCAGCCCCAGCATTTT. As protein: CASSLLSPGVNQPQHF.

J is TRBJ2-5 and V is TRBV11-3; 12 bases fit TRBD2. V was clipped by 3 bases and J by 5 bases; unmatched bases: 7. The CDR3 has 16 residues. The germline V gene has CDR1 SGHNT and CDR2 YENEEA. The CDR3 loop is CASSLRLAGVGETQYF. The CDR3, as DNA: TGTGCCAGCAGCTTGAGACTAGCGGGGGTCGGGGAGACCCAGTACTTC.